Below are 3 T cell receptor beta chains sequenced from a single sample in a study of blood T cell repertoires in COVID-19. The assay was immunoSEQ multiplex PCR, and TCRdb's table has in-frame clones only and misses some. Of approximately 61,000 clones in the sample, around four fifths are singletons; the top ten hold 5% to 5.5%. Sequences were obtained from peripheral blood. Every receptor here comes from a man in his 70s with acute or convalescent COVID-19.

The J gene is TRBJ2-3, the V gene TRBV12-5, with 10 bases identical to TRBD2. V shed 2 bases and J 7 bases; nucleotides not matched to a gene: 15. This CDR3 is 18 amino acids long. CDR1 LGHNT and CDR2 FRNRAP come from the germline V gene. This CDR3 reads CASGLSVGGLAGAHTQYF. CDR3 DNA sequence: TGTGCTAGTGGTTTGTCGGTAGGGGGTCTAGCGGGGGCCCATACGCAGTATTTT. Together with reference TRBV12-5 and TRBJ2-3, the CDR3 gives the full variable domain: DARVTQTPRHKVTEMGQEVTMRCQPILGHNTVFWYRQTMMQGLELLAYFRNRAPLDDSGMPKDRFSAEMPDATLATLKIQPSEPRDSAVYFCASGLSVGGLAGAHTQYFGPGTRLTVL.

This clone was counted a few times. V usage is TRBV15 and J usage is TRBJ1-6; D possibly corresponds to TRBD1 (5 bases). This CDR3 region has 15 residues. V gave up 5 bases and J gave up 7 bases, with 15 bases separating them. Looked up from germline, CDR1 is LNHNV and CDR2 is YYDKDF (reference sequence). The CDR3 region is CATSVSRQSNSPLHF. The CDR3 DNA reads as TGTGCCACCAGCGTATCCAGACAGTCCAATTCACCCCTCCACTTT.

The J gene is TRBJ2-3, the V gene TRBV3-1 (or the pseudogene TRBV3-2), with no clear D. V was cut by 1 base and J by 4 bases, with 3 bases left in between. The CDR3 is 12 amino acids. Germline CDR1 reads LGHDT; CDR2 reads YNNKEL (reference sequence). The CDR3 nucleotides are TGTGCCAGCAGCCAAGCATCAGATACGCAGTATTTT. Its translation: CASSQASDTQYF.